The clone carrying this T cell receptor (beta chain) was seen only a few times. RNA extraction and reverse transcription yielded cDNA as sequencing template. TCRdb's table, derived via immunoSEQ multiplex PCR, lists solely in-frame clones and lacks some. The sample yields fewer than 200,000 clones, around three fifths seen once. The CDR3 contains 15 residues. Trimming removed 5 bases from V and 12 bases from J; junction bases left unmatched: 16. Germline V lookup: CDR1 SGHAT, CDR2 FQNNGV. The data were taken from a study of CD8+ T cells in alopecia areata. On the study more broadly: Each day, treated patients took oral tofacitinib twice, at 5 to 10 mg per dose. Tofacitinib ran 6 to 18 months, followed by 6 months off drug.

The sequence derives from a human donor with alopecia areata. The chain uses TRBV11-2 and TRBJ2-3, with 8 bases identical to TRBD1. The sample here was CD4+ T cells sorted from blood, taken at week 0. The CDR3 region is CASSPGQGSPFPQYF. The CDR3 DNA follows: TGTGCCAGCAGCCCAGGACAGGGATCGCCCTTCCCTCAGTATTTT.